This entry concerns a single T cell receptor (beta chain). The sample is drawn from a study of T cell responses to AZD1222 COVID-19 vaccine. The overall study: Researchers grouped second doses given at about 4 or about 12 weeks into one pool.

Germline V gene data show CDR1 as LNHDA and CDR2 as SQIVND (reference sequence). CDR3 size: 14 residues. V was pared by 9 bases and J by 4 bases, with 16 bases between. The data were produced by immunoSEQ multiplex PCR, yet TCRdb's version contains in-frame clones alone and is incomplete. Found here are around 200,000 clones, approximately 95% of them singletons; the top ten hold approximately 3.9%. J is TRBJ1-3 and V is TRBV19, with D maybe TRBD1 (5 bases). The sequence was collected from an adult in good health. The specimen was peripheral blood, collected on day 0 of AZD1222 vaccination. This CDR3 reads CASSLRAGGNTIYF. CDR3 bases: TGTGCCAGCAGCCTCCGGGCAGGGGGAAACACCATATATTTT.